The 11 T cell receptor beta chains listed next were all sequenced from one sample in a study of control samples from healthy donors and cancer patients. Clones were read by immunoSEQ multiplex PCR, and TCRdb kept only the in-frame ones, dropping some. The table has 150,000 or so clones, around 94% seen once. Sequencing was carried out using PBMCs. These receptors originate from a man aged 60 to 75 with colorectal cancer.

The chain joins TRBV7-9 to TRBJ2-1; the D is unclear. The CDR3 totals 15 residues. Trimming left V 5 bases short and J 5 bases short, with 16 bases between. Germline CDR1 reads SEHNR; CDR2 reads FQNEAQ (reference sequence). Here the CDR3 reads CASSLGISLHNEQFF. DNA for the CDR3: TGTGCCAGCAGCCTGGGAATTAGCCTCCACAATGAGCAGTTCTTC.

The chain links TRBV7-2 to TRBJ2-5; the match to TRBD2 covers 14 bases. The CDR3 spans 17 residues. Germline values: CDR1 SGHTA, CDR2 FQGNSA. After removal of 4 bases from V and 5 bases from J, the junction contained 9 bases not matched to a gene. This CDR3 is CASSSQTSGGAGETQYF. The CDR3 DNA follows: TGTGCCAGCAGCTCCCAGACTAGCGGGGGGGCCGGTGAGACCCAGTACTTC.

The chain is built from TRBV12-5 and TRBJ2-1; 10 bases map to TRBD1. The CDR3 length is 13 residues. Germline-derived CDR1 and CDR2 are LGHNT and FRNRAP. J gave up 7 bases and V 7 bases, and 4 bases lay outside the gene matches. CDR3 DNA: TGTGCTAGTGCCTGGACAGGGGGGAATGAGCAGTTCTTC. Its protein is CASAWTGGNEQFF.

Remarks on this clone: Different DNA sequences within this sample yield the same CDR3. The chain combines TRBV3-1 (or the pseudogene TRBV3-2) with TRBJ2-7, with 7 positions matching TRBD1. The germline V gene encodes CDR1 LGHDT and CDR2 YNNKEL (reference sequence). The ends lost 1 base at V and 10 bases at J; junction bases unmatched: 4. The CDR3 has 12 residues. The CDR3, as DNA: TGTGCCAGCAGCCAAGGAGGGGGCGAACAGTACTTC. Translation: CASSQGGGEQYF.

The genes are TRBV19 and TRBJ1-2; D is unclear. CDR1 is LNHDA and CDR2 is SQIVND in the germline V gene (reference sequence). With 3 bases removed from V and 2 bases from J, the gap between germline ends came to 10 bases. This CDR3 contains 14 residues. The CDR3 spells CASSINGENYGYTF. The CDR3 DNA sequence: TGTGCCAGTAGTATTAATGGGGAGAACTATGGCTACACCTTC.

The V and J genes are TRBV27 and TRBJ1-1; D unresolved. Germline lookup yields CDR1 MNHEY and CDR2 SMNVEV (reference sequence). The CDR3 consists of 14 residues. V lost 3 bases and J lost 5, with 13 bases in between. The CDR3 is CASSFQGSGTEAFF. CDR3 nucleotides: TGTGCCAGCAGTTTTCAAGGGTCGGGGACTGAAGCTTTCTTT.

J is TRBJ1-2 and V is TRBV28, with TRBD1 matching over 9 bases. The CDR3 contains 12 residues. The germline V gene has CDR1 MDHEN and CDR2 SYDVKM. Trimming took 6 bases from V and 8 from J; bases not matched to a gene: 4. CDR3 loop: CASRGTGLGYTF. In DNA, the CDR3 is TGTGCCAGCAGGGGGACAGGGTTGGGCTACACCTTC.

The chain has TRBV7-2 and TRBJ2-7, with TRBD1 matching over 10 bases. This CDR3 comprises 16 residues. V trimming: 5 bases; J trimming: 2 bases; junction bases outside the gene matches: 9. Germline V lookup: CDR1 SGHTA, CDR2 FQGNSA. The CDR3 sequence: CASSRLGQGTPYEQYF. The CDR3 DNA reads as TGTGCCAGCAGCCGCCTGGGACAGGGGACTCCCTACGAGCAGTACTTC.

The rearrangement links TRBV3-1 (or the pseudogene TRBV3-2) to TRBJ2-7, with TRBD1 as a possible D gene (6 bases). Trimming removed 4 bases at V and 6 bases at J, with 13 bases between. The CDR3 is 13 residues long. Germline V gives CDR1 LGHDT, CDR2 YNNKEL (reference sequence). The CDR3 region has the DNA TGTGCCAGCAGCCGAAGTCAAGGGGGCGAGCAGTACTTC. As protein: CASSRSQGGEQYF.

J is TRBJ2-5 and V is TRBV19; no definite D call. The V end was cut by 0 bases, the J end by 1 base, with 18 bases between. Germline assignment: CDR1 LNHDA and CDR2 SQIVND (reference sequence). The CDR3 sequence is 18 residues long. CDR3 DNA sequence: TGTGCCAGTAGTATAGATCTGTATGAACCGCCGGCCCAAGAGACCCAGTACTTC. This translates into CASSIDLYEPPAQETQYF.

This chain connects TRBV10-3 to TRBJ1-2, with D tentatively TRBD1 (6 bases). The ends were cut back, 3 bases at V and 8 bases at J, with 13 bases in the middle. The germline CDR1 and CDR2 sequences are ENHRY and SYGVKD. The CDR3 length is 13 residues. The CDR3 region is CAISDKGGRGYTF. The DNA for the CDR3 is TGTGCCATCAGTGATAAGGGGGGCAGAGGCTACACCTTC.